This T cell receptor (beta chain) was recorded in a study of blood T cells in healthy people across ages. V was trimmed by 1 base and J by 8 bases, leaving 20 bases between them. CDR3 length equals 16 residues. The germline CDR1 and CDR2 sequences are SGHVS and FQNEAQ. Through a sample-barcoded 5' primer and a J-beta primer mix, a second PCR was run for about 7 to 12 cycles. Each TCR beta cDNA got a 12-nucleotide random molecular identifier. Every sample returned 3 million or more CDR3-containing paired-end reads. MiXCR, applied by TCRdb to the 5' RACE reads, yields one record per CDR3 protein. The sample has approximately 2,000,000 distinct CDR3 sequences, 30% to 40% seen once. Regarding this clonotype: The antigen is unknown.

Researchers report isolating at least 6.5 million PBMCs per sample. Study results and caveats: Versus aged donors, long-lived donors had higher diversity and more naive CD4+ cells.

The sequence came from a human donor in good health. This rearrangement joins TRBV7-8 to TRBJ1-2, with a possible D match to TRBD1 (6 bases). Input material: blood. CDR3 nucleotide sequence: TGTGCCAGCAGCTTAGATAGTGGAGCGGGGGCCCGCGGCTACACCTTC. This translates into CASSLDSGAGARGYTF.